These T cell receptor beta chains were read from a single sample in a study of PD-1 blockade in classical Hodgkin lymphoma. Clones were sequenced by immunoSEQ multiplex PCR, and TCRdb holds only the in-frame ones, with some missing. Seen here are about 97,000 clones, approximately 88% observed once, and the top ten hold roughly an eighth. The material sequenced was peripheral blood mononuclear cells (PBMCs), taken at baseline. The receptor source for this set is a human donor with classical Hodgkin lymphoma. The CDR3 runs from the conserved cysteine through the conserved F or W. Fields, in order: J gene, D gene, clone size, V gene, CDR3 DNA, CDR3 protein. D genes are given only for firm matches. Clone sizes are given selectively: once, few, many, or a class where the clone is expanded.

TRBJ1-3 - - TRBV4-2 TGTGCCAGCAGCCAAGAGCAGGTCCTATCTGGAAACACCATATATTTT CASSQEQVLSGNTIYF
TRBJ2-1 TRBD1 - TRBV30 TGTGCCTGGAGTGCCCGTCGACAGGGTAGTTGGGAGCAGTTCTTC CAWSARRQGSWEQFF
TRBJ2-1 TRBD2 - TRBV5-1 TGCGCCAGCAGCTTGGGGCTAGCGGGAGGCCGAGGTGAGCAGTTCTTC CASSLGLAGGRGEQFF
TRBJ2-2 - once TRBV19 TGTGCCAGTAGTACGTCGACGGGTCCCCTCCCCACCGGGGAGCTGTTTTTT CASSTSTGPLPTGELFF
TRBJ2-1 TRBD2 - TRBV13 TGTGCCAGCAGCTTAGCCGCGGGAGTGGGTAATGAGCAGTTCTTC CASSLAAGVGNEQFF
TRBJ2-7 - - TRBV5-1 TGCGCCAGCAGCATGGAGGGTTCCTACGAGCAGTACTTC CASSMEGSYEQYF
TRBJ2-7 TRBD1 - TRBV7-8 TGTGCCAGCAGCTGGACAGGGGACGCCTACGAGCAGTACTTC CASSWTGDAYEQYF
TRBJ1-1 - - TRBV10-3 TGTGCCATCAGATCGCAAGGGGACACTGAAGCTTTCTTT CAIRSQGDTEAFF
TRBJ2-3 - - TRBV5-1 TGCGCCAGCACTTGGACTGTAGGGCAGGGCACAGATACGCAGTATTTT CASTWTVGQGTDTQYF
TRBJ2-3 - - TRBV9 TGTGCCAGCAGCGTAGTGAGCTCAGATACGCAGTATTTT CASSVVSSDTQYF
TRBJ1-5 - - TRBV28 TGTGCCAGCAGTTGGACAGCTGTTGATCAGCCCCAGCATTTT CASSWTAVDQPQHF
TRBJ1-2 - - TRBV14 TGTGCCAGCAGCCAGGGCCCGGTGTATGGCTACACCTTC CASSQGPVYGYTF
TRBJ2-7 - - TRBV21-1 TGTGCCAGCCACAAAAGACTAGCGGGAGTCTACGAGCAGTACTTC CASHKRLAGVYEQYF
TRBJ1-1 - - TRBV6-6 TGTGCCAGCAGTAAGTGGGGAACCATGAACACTGAAGCTTTCTTT CASSKWGTMNTEAFF
TRBJ2-1 - once TRBV6-5 TGTGCCAGCAGTGCGGATTCCTACAATGAGCAGTTCTTC CASSADSYNEQFF
TRBJ2-7 TRBD2 - TRBV7-9 TGTGCCAGCAGCTATCAGAGCGGGAGAGGAAGCGAGCAGTACTTC CASSYQSGRGSEQYF
TRBJ1-2 - - TRBV5-6 TGTGCCAGCAGCTTGGACCTTGCTAACTATGGCTACACCTTC CASSLDLANYGYTF
TRBJ2-7 - once TRBV6-6 TGTGCCAGCAGTTATCGGGGAGGACCCTACGAGCAGTACTTC CASSYRGGPYEQYF
TRBJ1-1 - - TRBV11-2 TGTGCCAGCAGCTTACACCCGAACACTGAAGCTTTCTTT CASSLHPNTEAFF
TRBJ2-3 - - TRBV27 TGTGCCAGCAGTTGGGTCAGGGCGAGCACAGATACGCAGTATTTT CASSWVRASTDTQYF
TRBJ1-4 - - TRBV11-1 TGTGCCAGCAGCGCCAGGGAGGGGGTAGGAGAAAAACTGTTTTTT CASSAREGVGEKLFF
TRBJ2-6 - - TRBV10-3 TGTGCCATCAGTGAGTCTAATGGGGGTTTCGGGGCCAACGTCCTGACTTTC CAISESNGGFGANVLTF
TRBJ1-1 - few TRBV7-9 TGTGCCAGCAGCCCCCGGCCTCACGGGGAAGCTTTCTTT CASSPRPHGEAFF
TRBJ1-1 - few TRBV30 TGTGCCTGGACCCCGGGGGGGTACACTGAAGCTTTCTTT CAWTPGGYTEAFF
TRBJ1-3 - few TRBV5-5 TGTGCCAGCAGCTTGTTCGACACCAGCGATTCTCGCTCTGGAAACACCATATATTTT CASSLFDTSDSRSGNTIYF
TRBJ1-2 TRBD1 once TRBV7-9 TGTGCCAGCAGCTCGCCGGGACAGGGGTCCACTGGCTACACCTTC CASSSPGQGSTGYTF
TRBJ2-5 TRBD2 - TRBV5-1 TGCGCCAGCAGCGAGACTAGCGCACGGGAGACCCAGTACTTC CASSETSARETQYF
TRBJ2-2 TRBD1 - TRBV18 TGTGCCAGCTCACCGGGACAGGGAACCGGGGAGCTGTTTTTT CASSPGQGTGELFF
TRBJ1-3 - - TRBV6-7 TGTTCCCAGAGCTCTGGAAACACCATATATTTT CSQSSGNTIYF
TRBJ2-3 TRBD2 once TRBV18 TGTGCCAGCTCACCGACTAGCGGGCACACAGATACGCAGTATTTT CASSPTSGHTDTQYF
TRBJ2-4 TRBD2 - TRBV19 TGTGCCAGTAGTATCCAAGGACTAGCGGGGAACCCCAAAAACATTCAGTACTTC CASSIQGLAGNPKNIQYF
TRBJ1-2 - - TRBV10-3 TGTGCCACCGCCCGGACAGAAACTAACTATGGCTACACCTTC CATARTETNYGYTF
TRBJ1-1 - - TRBV2 TGTGCCAGCAGCGTCACAGTGAACACTGAAGCTTTCTTT CASSVTVNTEAFF
TRBJ2-6 - few TRBV13 TGTGCCAGCCGTTATGGGCGGGCCAACTCTGGGGCCAACGTCCTGACTTTC CASRYGRANSGANVLTF
TRBJ1-2 TRBD1 - TRBV5-5 TGTGCCAGCAGCTTGGAGGCAGGGGGCGGCTATGGCTACACCTTC CASSLEAGGGYGYTF
TRBJ2-5 - - TRBV5-6 TGTGCCAGCAGCTTGGTGTCTAGGCAAGAGACCCAGTACTTC CASSLVSRQETQYF
TRBJ2-2 - - TRBV2 TGTGCCAGCAGGATCGGGGAGCTGTTTTTT CASRIGELFF
TRBJ2-7 - - TRBV5-1 TGCGCCAGCAGCTGGGGGAGGTCCGGGAGCCACTCCTACGAGCAGTACTTC CASSWGRSGSHSYEQYF
TRBJ1-5 TRBD1 - TRBV5-8 TGTGCCAGCAGCCGCCACCCGGGGACAGTCAATCAGCCCCAGCATTTT CASSRHPGTVNQPQHF
TRBJ2-5 TRBD1 - TRBV28 TGTGCCAGCAGTTTAGACAGGGTTCTAGAGACCCAGTACTTC CASSLDRVLETQYF
TRBJ1-5 - - TRBV28 TGTGCCAGCACTATCAGAGGGGCGCTTCATCAGCCCCAGCATTTT CASTIRGALHQPQHF
TRBJ2-1 TRBD1 - TRBV5-1 TGCGCCAGCAGCTTGTTCACGACAGGGTCATACAATGAGCAGTTCTTC CASSLFTTGSYNEQFF
TRBJ2-1 - - TRBV7-2 TGTGCCAGCAGCTTAGGGTTAGCGCGCTCCTACAATGAGCAGTTCTTC CASSLGLARSYNEQFF
TRBJ2-1 - once TRBV23-1 TGCGCCAGCAGTCAATCTTCGGGCGGGGAGCAGTTCTTC CASSQSSGGEQFF
TRBJ2-7 - - TRBV4-1 TGCGCCAGCAGCCAAGATGGCCCTGCGGGCCTAGCAAACCCTATTTACGAGCAGTACTTC CASSQDGPAGLANPIYEQYF
TRBJ1-4 - - TRBV28 TGTGCCAGCAGTCGCGGGGGGACTAATGAAAAACTGTTTTTT CASSRGGTNEKLFF
TRBJ1-1 TRBD1 - TRBV9 TGTGCCAGCAGGGACCACAGACAGGGGGGAAACACTGAAGCTTTCTTT CASRDHRQGGNTEAFF
TRBJ1-1 TRBD1 - TRBV18 TGTGCCAGCTCAATAACAGGGGTTAAGAACACTGAAGCTTTCTTT CASSITGVKNTEAFF
TRBJ2-5 TRBD2 many TRBV4-1 TGCGCCAGCAGTAGGTCTAGCGGGAGTGAGACCCAGTACTTC CASSRSSGSETQYF
TRBJ2-3 TRBD2 - TRBV11-2 TGTGCCAGCAGCTTCTTGACTAGCGGGAGCACAGATACGCAGTATTTT CASSFLTSGSTDTQYF
TRBJ2-7 TRBD2 - TRBV19 TGTGCCAGTAGTGGCGGGAGGGCCTCTTACGAGCAGTACTTC CASSGGRASYEQYF
TRBJ2-7 TRBD2 - TRBV9 TGTGCCAGCAGCGTAGGAATAGCGGGCACCTACGAGCAGTACTTC CASSVGIAGTYEQYF
TRBJ2-3 TRBD2 - TRBV7-3 TGTGCCAGCAGCTTACTCCGCAGCGGGAGGGCCCTCGGTACGCAGTATTTT CASSLLRSGRALGTQYF
TRBJ1-2 - few TRBV27 TGTGCCAGCAGTCCCACCCGCGGGGGGTATTATGGCTACACCTTC CASSPTRGGYYGYTF